This T cell receptor (beta chain) was observed in a study of OX40 agonist ivuxolimab in advanced cancers. Whole-study results and caveats: Several nonresponders also turned out to have low normalized T-cell clonal expansion. In the 0.1 to 3.0 mg/kg range, CD4+ and CD8+ blood T cells had expanded clonally by week 6.

The repertoire was sequenced with immunoSEQ multiplex PCR; TCRdb's copy has only in-frame clones and lacks some. The sample yields 60,000 to 75,000 clones, about 85% seen once. The CDR3 covers 15 residues. Per the germline V gene, CDR1 is MNHEY and CDR2 is SVGAGI. V lost 0 bases and J 4 bases, leaving 10 bases between the germline ends. On this clone itself: The antigen is unknown.

The gene calls are TRBV6-5 and TRBJ2-1; D tentatively reads TRBD1 or TRBD2 (5 bases each). Sequenced material: CD4+ or CD8+ T cells sorted from blood, taken in a trial of the OX40 agonist ivuxolimab. The sequence derives from an adult with an advanced solid tumor such as melanoma, head and neck, liver or kidney cancer. For the CDR3, the DNA is TGTGCCAGCAGTTACTCCGGGGCTAGATACAATGAGCAGTTCTTC. Its translation: CASSYSGARYNEQFF.